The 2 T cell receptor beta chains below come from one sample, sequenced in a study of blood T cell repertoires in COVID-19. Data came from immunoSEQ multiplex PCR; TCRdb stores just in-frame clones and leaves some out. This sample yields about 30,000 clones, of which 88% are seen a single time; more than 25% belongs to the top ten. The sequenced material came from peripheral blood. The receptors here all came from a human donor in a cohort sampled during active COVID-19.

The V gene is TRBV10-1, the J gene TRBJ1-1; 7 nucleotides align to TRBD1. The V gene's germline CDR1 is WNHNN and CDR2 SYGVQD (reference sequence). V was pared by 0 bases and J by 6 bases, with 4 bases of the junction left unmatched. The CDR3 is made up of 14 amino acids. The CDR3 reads CASSESNRGAEAFF. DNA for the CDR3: TGCGCCAGCAGTGAGTCGAACAGGGGAGCTGAAGCTTTCTTT.

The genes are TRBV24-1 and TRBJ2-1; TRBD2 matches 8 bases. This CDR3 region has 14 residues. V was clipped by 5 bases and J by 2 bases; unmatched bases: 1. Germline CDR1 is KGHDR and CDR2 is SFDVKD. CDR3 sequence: CATSGLAPYNEQFF. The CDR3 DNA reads TGTGCCACCAGTGGACTAGCGCCCTACAATGAGCAGTTCTTC.